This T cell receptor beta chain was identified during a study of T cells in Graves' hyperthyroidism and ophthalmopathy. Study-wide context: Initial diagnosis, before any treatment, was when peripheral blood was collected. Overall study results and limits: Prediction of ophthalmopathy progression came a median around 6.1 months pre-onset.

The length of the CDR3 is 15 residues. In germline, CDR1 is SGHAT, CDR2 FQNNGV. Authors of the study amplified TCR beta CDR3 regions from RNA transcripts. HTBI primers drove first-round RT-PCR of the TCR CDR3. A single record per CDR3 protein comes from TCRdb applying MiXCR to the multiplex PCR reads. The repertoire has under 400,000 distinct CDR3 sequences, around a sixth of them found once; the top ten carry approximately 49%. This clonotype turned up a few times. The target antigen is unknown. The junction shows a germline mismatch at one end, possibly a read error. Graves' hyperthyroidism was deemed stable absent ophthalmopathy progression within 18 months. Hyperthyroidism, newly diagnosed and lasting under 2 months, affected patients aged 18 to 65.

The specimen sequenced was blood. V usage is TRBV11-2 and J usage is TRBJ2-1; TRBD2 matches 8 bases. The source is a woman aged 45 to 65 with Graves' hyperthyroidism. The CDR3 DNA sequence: TGCGCCAGCAGCCATCGGGAGGGCCGGTACAATGAGCAGTTCTTC. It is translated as CASSHREGRYNEQFF.